This T cell receptor beta chain was documented in a study of a mutant IDH1 vaccine in newly diagnosed glioma. The wider study: Vaccination of patients was performed eight times, in weeks 1, 3, 5, 7, 11, 15, 19 and 23.

To note about this clone: What it binds is unknown.

Sequenced by immunoSEQ multiplex PCR; TCRdb stores in-frame clones only, minus some. The table records more than 55,000 clones, roughly 81% of them present only once. The CDR3 has 17 residues. The germline V gene encodes CDR1 LGHNT and CDR2 FRNRAP. V lost 7 bases, J lost 0 bases, and 21 bases lay in between. Time point in this sample: week 23, last vaccination. Mutant IDH1 20-mer peptide, at 300 ug, made up each vaccine dose, with topical imiquimod. The sequence derives from a woman aged 40-49 years with glioma. Some clones in this sample may be carry-over from other donors' samples. The rearrangement uses TRBV12-5 and TRBJ1-2, with a weak D call TRBD1 (6 bases). Material: PBMCs, obtained from a glioma patient whose treatment included an IDH1 peptide vaccine. The CDR3 reads CASVARLQGMSNYGYTF. The CDR3 region has the DNA TGTGCTAGTGTTGCTAGACTTCAGGGGATGTCTAACTATGGCTACACCTTC.